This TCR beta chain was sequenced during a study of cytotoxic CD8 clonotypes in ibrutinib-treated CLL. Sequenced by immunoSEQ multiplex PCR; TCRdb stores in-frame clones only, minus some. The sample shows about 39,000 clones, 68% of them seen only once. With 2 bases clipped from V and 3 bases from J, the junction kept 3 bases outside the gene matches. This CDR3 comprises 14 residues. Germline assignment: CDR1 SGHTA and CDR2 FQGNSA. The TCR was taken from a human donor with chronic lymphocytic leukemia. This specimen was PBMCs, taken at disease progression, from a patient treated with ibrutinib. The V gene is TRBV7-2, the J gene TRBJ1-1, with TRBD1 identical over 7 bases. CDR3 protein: CASSLNRGDTEAFF. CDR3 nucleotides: TGTGCCAGCAGCTTAAACAGGGGAGACACTGAAGCTTTCTTT.